A single sample gave rise to the 14 T cell receptor beta chains below, sequenced in a study. TCRdb re-derived calls from the 5' RACE reads in MiXCR, one entry per CDR3 protein. The sample lists roughly 50,000 distinct CDR3 sequences, roughly a quarter seen once, with 3.2% in the top ten. Sequencing was carried out using tumor-infiltrating naive CD4+ T cells sorted from the breast tumor. Subset specified: naive CD4+ T cells, CD4+CD45RA+CD25-. The receptors were sampled from a female donor with breast cancer.

In this sample, this clonotype turned up many times. V usage is TRBV20-1 and J usage is TRBJ1-2; D ambiguous. Trimming cost V 1 base and J 0 bases, with 9 bases left between them. Germline CDR1 and CDR2: DFQATT and SNEGSKA (reference sequence). The CDR3 is 14 amino acids. CDR3 in amino acids: CSARADGSNYGYTF. The CDR3 DNA reads TGCAGTGCTAGAGCGGACGGCTCTAACTATGGCTACACCTTC.

The rearrangement links TRBV7-2 to TRBJ1-4; D remains unclear. Trimming removed 2 bases at V and 4 bases at J, with 5 bases between. Germline loops: CDR1 SGHTA, CDR2 FQGNSA. The CDR3 has 13 amino acids. CDR3: CASSLSVNEKLFF. The CDR3 DNA is TGTGCCAGCAGCTTATCAGTTAATGAAAAACTGTTTTTT.

The V and J genes are TRBV5-5 and TRBJ2-3; TRBD1 or TRBD2 may be the D gene (6 bases each). The CDR3 is 16 amino acids. Per germline, CDR1 SGHKS and CDR2 YYEKEE (reference sequence). With 0 bases removed from V and 5 bases from J, the gap between germline ends came to 16 bases. DNA of the CDR3: TGTGCCAGCAGCTTGGTTCCGGGGGCGCAAGGAGATACGCAGTATTTT. Its translation is CASSLVPGAQGDTQYF.

The V and J genes are TRBV29-1 and TRBJ2-7; TRBD2 might be the D (5 bases). Deletions cut 5 bases from V and 3 bases from J, with 8 bases between. CDR1 is SQVTM, CDR2 ANQGSEA, per germline. This CDR3 spans 11 amino acids. The CDR3: CSVTRDYEQYF. The CDR3 DNA reads as TGCAGCGTTACACGGGACTACGAGCAGTACTTC.

This clonotype was counted between two and nine times. The chain joins TRBV5-1 to TRBJ1-2; D might be TRBD1 (6 bases). The germline V and J ends were trimmed by 0 bases and 2 bases, with 11 bases remaining between them. The CDR3 runs 15 residues. CDR1 SGHRS and CDR2 YFSETQ come from the germline V gene. CDR3 DNA: TGCGCCAGCAGCTTGGGAGGGACACAGAACTATGGCTACACCTTC. This gives the protein CASSLGGTQNYGYTF.

This clonotype was observed many times. The chain combines TRBV29-1 with TRBJ2-1; a weak D match, TRBD2 (6 bases). The CDR3 totals 13 residues. V lost 4 bases and J lost 6, with 13 bases in between. The germline V gene encodes CDR1 SQVTM and CDR2 ANQGSEA. The CDR3 region has the DNA TGCAGCGTTGGACGGATTAGCGGCAATGAGCAGTTCTTC. This gives the protein CSVGRISGNEQFF.

The V and J genes are TRBV5-1 and TRBJ2-7; TRBD2 matches at 9 bases. V shed 0 bases and J 1 base; nucleotides not matched to a gene: 11. The CDR3 extends over 18 amino acids. CDR1 is SGHRS and CDR2 is YFSETQ in the germline V gene. This chain's CDR3 is CASSLAGSGRQSSYEQYF. Here the CDR3 DNA reads TGCGCCAGCAGCTTGGCCGGTAGCGGGAGACAGTCGTCCTACGAGCAGTACTTC.

This chain joins TRBV5-1 and TRBJ2-1; TRBD2 aligns across 7 bases. Germline lookup yields CDR1 SGHRS and CDR2 YFSETQ. The junction had 11 bases not matched to a gene; V was cut back by 5 bases and J by 3 bases. The CDR3 covers 16 residues. This chain's CDR3 is CASRQGSASGYNEQFF. For the CDR3, the DNA is TGCGCCAGCAGGCAAGGATCGGCTAGCGGCTACAATGAGCAGTTCTTC.

This clonotype was detected many times. V usage is TRBV9 and J usage is TRBJ1-2; no clear D. CDR3 size: 14 residues. CDR1 is SGDLS and CDR2 is YYNGEE in the germline V gene. V was clipped by 0 bases and J by 3 bases, with 9 bases between them. The CDR3 here is CASSVGQSHYGYTF. DNA for the CDR3: TGTGCCAGCAGCGTAGGACAATCACACTATGGCTACACCTTC.

This clonotype was recorded a few times. V gene TRBV5-1 combines with J gene TRBJ1-4; 9 bases align to TRBD1. CDR1 SGHRS and CDR2 YFSETQ come from the germline V gene. With V trimmed by 4 bases and J by 8 bases, 12 bases remained unmatched. CDR3 length: 16 residues. The CDR3, as DNA: TGCGCCAGCAGCCTTGGGGGGACAGGGATTTTGGAAAAACTGTTTTTT. Translated: CASSLGGTGILEKLFF.

Note on this clonotype: A much larger clone differs from this one at a single base, so this may be a read error. This chain connects TRBV7-2 to TRBJ2-5, with D maybe TRBD2 (6 bases). Trimming shortened V by 5 bases and J by 3 bases, and 10 bases separated the two germline ends. The CDR3 totals 13 residues. Germline V gene sequence: CDR1 SGHTA, CDR2 FQGNSA. The CDR3 reads CASSLTSKETQYF. The DNA for the CDR3 is TGTGCCAGCAGCCTCACTAGCAAAGAGACCCAGTACTTC.

This CDR3 is CASNYGGSYEQYF. In DNA form, the CDR3 reads TGTGCCAGCAATTACGGTGGTTCCTACGAGCAGTACTTC. The chain has TRBV28 and TRBJ2-7; no reliable D call. The germline gives CDR1 MDHEN, CDR2 SYDVKM. CDR3 length: 13 amino acids. The V gene lost 7 bases and the J gene lost 1 base, with 11 bases spanning the gap.

The J gene is TRBJ2-2, the V gene TRBV5-5; tentatively, D is TRBD2 (6 bases). V was pared by 0 bases and J by 5 bases, with 11 bases between. This CDR3 has 15 residues. Germline V gene data show CDR1 as SGHKS and CDR2 as YYEKEE (reference sequence). The CDR3, as DNA: TGTGCCAGCAGCTTGGATAGCGGATTTACCGGGGAGCTGTTTTTT. Its protein is CASSLDSGFTGELFF. Using reference TRBV5-5 and TRBJ2-2 for the parts outside the CDR3, the full variable domain is DAGVTQSPTHLIKTRGQQVTLRCSPISGHKSVSWYQQVLGQGPQFIFQYYEKEERGRGNFPDRFSARQFPNYSSELNVNALLLGDSALYLCASSLDSGFTGELFFGEGSRLTVL.

The sample holds one count of this clonotype. The rearrangement uses TRBV20-1 and TRBJ1-5, with TRBD1 matching over 9 bases. This CDR3 has 14 residues. Trimming removed 6 bases from V and 7 bases from J; junction bases left unmatched: 10. Germline lookup yields CDR1 DFQATT and CDR2 SNEGSKA (reference sequence). Here the CDR3 reads CSAMLTGGGQPQHF. The CDR3 bases are TGCAGTGCGATGTTGACAGGGGGAGGGCAGCCCCAGCATTTT.